This TCR beta chain was sequenced for a study of cytomegalovirus exposure and HLA in healthy donors. For the study at large: There were 85 million or so unique TCRs (from HLA-typed donors) in an early data release. Study results and caveats: According to a later analysis, donors in an Asian-associated ancestry cluster reportedly had fewer N-insertions than the approximately 670-donor mean.

Regarding this clone: Its specificity is not known.

After removal of 0 bases from V and 7 bases from J, the junction contained 8 bases not matched to a gene. This CDR3 comprises 16 residues. Germline V gives CDR1 WSHSY, CDR2 SAAADI. PCR was performed using 60 Vbeta and 13 Jbeta primers. Sequencing used immunoSEQ multiplex PCR; TCRdb keeps in-frame clones, though not all of them. The sample lists 100,000 to 150,000 clones; around 71% were seen once. V and J are TRBV10-2 and TRBJ2-1; 8 bases map to TRBD2. This clonotype was sampled from a woman aged 60-75 years in good health and CMV-seropositive. Sequences were obtained from PBMCs. CDR3 in DNA: TGCGCCAGCAGTGAGTCAGGGCGGGGGGCCTGGAATGAGCAGTTCTTC. Translated: CASSESGRGAWNEQFF.